The clone carrying this T cell receptor beta chain showed up many times. The data were taken from a study of neurological immune-mediated disorders. PBMCs stored at -80 C, numbering 2 million, were the origin of the unsorted libraries. MiXCR was run by TCRdb on the 5' RACE reads, yielding one entry per CDR3 protein. Found here are tens of thousands of distinct CDR3 sequences, approximately 10% of them singletons; the top ten hold 1.8%. Germline CDR1 DFQATT, CDR2 SNEGSKA (reference sequence). V was trimmed by 7 bases and J by 8 bases, leaving 8 bases between them. This CDR3 contains 9 residues. The rearrangement uses TRBV20-1 and TRBJ1-2; D remains ambiguous. Input material: PBMCs. The sequence was collected from a man in his sixties in good health. In DNA, the CDR3 is TGCAGTGGAGCTGGGGGCTACACCTTC. Translating it yields CSGAGGYTF.